This T cell receptor beta chain was found in a study of identical twins. Findings and caveats of the study: High-abundance cord blood beta clonotypes had fewer insertions; memory repertoires showed none. Conclusions were based on cross-sectional statistical analysis, without following the same donors.

The length of the CDR3 is 15 residues. Germline lookup yields CDR1 MNHNS and CDR2 SASEGT. J gave up 8 bases and V 5 bases, and 10 bases lay outside the gene matches. Addition of a universal primer site occurred through template switching, and cDNA carried unique molecular identifiers. TCRdb redid the calling of the 5' RACE reads with MiXCR, one entry per CDR3 protein. The table has 1.5 million to 2 million distinct CDR3 sequences, under 35% seen once. Regarding this clonotype: Its matching antigen is unknown.

V gene TRBV6-1 combines with J gene TRBJ1-4; 8 nucleotides line up with TRBD1. Material: cord blood. The sequence derives from a newborn girl in good health. The CDR3 sequence is CASSLYGDRIEKLFF. The CDR3 DNA reads TGTGCCAGCAGTTTATACGGGGACAGGATAGAAAAACTGTTTTTT.